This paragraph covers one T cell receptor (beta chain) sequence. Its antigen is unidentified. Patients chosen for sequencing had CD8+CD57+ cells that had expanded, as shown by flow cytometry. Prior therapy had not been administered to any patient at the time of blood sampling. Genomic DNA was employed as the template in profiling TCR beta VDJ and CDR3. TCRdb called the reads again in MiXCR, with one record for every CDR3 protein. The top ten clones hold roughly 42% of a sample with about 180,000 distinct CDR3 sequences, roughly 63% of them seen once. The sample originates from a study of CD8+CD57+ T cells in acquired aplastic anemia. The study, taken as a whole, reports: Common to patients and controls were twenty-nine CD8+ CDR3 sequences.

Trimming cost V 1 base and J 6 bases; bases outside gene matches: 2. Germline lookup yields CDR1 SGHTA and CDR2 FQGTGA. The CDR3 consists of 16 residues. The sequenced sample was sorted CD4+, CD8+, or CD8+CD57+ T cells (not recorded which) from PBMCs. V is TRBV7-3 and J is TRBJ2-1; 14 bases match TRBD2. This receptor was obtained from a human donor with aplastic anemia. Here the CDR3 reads CASSLRGTSGGNEQFF. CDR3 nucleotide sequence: TGTGCCAGCAGCTTAAGGGGGACTAGCGGGGGCAATGAGCAGTTCTTC.